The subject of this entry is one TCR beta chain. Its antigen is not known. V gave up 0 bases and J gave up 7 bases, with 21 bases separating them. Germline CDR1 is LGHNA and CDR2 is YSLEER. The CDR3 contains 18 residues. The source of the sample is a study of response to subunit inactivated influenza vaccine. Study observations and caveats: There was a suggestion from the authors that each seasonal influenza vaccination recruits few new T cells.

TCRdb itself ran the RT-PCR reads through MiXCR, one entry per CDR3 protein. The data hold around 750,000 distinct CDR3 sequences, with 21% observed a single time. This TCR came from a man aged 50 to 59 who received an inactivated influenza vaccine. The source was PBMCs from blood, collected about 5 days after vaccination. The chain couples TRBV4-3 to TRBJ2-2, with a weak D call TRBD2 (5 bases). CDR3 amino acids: CASSQENFLFAGGGELFF. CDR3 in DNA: TGCGCCAGCAGCCAAGAAAACTTTCTTTTTGCGGGCGGCGGGGAGCTGTTTTTT.